Each of the 12 T cell receptor beta chains below was sequenced from the same sample in a study of blood T cell repertoires in COVID-19. Sequenced by immunoSEQ multiplex PCR; TCRdb stores in-frame clones only, minus some. The data hold hundreds of thousands of clones, with 80% to 90% observed a single time. Input material: peripheral blood. All receptors come from a man older than 75 with acute or convalescent COVID-19.

The CDR3 sequence is CASSLFRGGSYNEQFF. CDR3 bases: TGTGCCAGCAGCCTCTTTAGGGGAGGCTCCTACAATGAGCAGTTCTTC. The rearrangement links TRBV14 to TRBJ2-1; the D gene is possibly TRBD2 (6 bases). CDR1 and CDR2 from the germline V gene are SGHDN and FVKESK. V lost 4 bases and J lost 0, with 13 bases in between. The CDR3 extends over 16 amino acids.

This chain connects TRBV27 to TRBJ1-2, with 7 positions matching TRBD1. Unmatched junction bases numbered 6, after V lost 3 bases and J lost 5 bases. This CDR3 comprises 14 residues. Germline V gene lookup returns CDR1 MNHEY and CDR2 SMNVEV (reference sequence). This CDR3 reads CASSFRQGKYGYTF. The DNA of the CDR3 is TGTGCCAGCAGTTTCAGACAGGGAAAGTATGGCTACACCTTC.

The chain employs TRBV6-2 or TRBV6-3 and TRBJ1-1; the D is unclear. Germline V lookup: CDR1 MNHEY, CDR2 SVGEGT. This CDR3 comprises 15 residues. V lost 0 bases and J 3 bases, leaving 11 bases between the germline ends. The CDR3 sequence: CASSYSVGWDTEAFF. DNA for the CDR3: TGTGCCAGCAGTTACTCCGTGGGCTGGGACACTGAAGCTTTCTTT.

The chain carries TRBV9 and TRBJ2-3, with 10 bases that match TRBD2. The CDR3 contains 19 residues. Germline V gives CDR1 SGDLS, CDR2 YYNGEE. V lost 0 bases, J lost 0 bases, and 10 bases stayed unmatched. The chain's CDR3 is CASSVDPSGRTTSTDTQYF. Here the CDR3 DNA reads TGTGCCAGCAGCGTAGATCCTAGCGGGAGAACCACTAGCACAGATACGCAGTATTTT.

This clone was observed a handful of times. The chain combines TRBV14 with TRBJ2-1; TRBD2 agrees at 10 bases. V dropped 1 base and J dropped 8; count of bases not matched to a gene: 5. The germline gives CDR1 SGHDN, CDR2 FVKESK. The CDR3 totals 15 residues. CDR3: CASSQVGLARHEQFF. In DNA, the CDR3 is TGTGCCAGCAGCCAAGTGGGACTAGCGAGGCATGAGCAGTTCTTC. The variable domain in full, with the rest retrieved from reference TRBV14 and TRBJ2-1, is EAGVTQFPSHSVIEKGQTVTLRCDPISGHDNLYWYRRVMGKEIKFLLHFVKESKQDESGMPNNRFLAERTGGTYSTLKVQPAELEDSGVYFCASSQVGLARHEQFFGPGTRLTVL.

The V gene is TRBV6-2 or TRBV6-3, the J gene TRBJ2-7; 8 bases align to TRBD2. In germline, CDR1 is MNHEY, CDR2 SVGEGT. The ends lost 5 bases at V and 3 bases at J; junction bases unmatched: 6. The CDR3 is 14 amino acids. The CDR3 sequence is CASSPGTRGYEQYF. In DNA form, the CDR3 reads TGTGCCAGCAGTCCCGGGACTAGGGGCTACGAGCAGTACTTC.

The V gene is TRBV19, the J gene TRBJ1-2, with 9 bases that match TRBD1. V gave up 8 bases and J gave up 2 bases; unmatched junction bases: 6. This CDR3 has 14 amino acids. In germline, CDR1 is LNHDA, CDR2 SQIVND (reference sequence). Here the CDR3 reads CASVRDRDNYGYTF. As DNA, the CDR3 is TGTGCCAGTGTTCGGGACAGGGACAACTATGGCTACACCTTC.

The gene calls are TRBV29-1 and TRBJ1-1; possibly TRBD1 for D (5 bases). V was pared by 7 bases and J by 3 bases, with 15 bases between. This CDR3 is 13 amino acids long. CDR1 is SQVTM and CDR2 is ANQGSEA in the germline V gene. In DNA, the CDR3 is TGCAGCGCCACGGATCTAGGGGACACTGAAGCTTTCTTT. Its translation: CSATDLGDTEAFF. The whole variable domain, filled in from reference TRBV29-1 and TRBJ1-1, reads SAVISQKPSRDICQRGTSLTIQCQVDSQVTMMFWYRQQPGQSLTLIATANQGSEATYESGFVIDKFPISRPNLTFSTLTVSNMSPEDSSIYLCSATDLGDTEAFFGQGTRLTVV.

J is TRBJ1-5 and V is TRBV7-2, with a tentative D call TRBD1 (5 bases). Germline-derived CDR1 and CDR2 are SGHTA and FQGNSA. CDR3 length: 16 amino acids. The germline V and J ends were trimmed by 1 base and 0 bases, with 10 bases remaining between them. The CDR3 protein is CASSLVGGISNQPQHF. In DNA form, the CDR3 reads TGTGCCAGCAGCTTAGTGGGGGGGATTAGCAATCAGCCCCAGCATTTT.

This sequence joins TRBV24-1 and TRBJ2-5; TRBD1 matches 8 bases. Germline CDR1 and CDR2: KGHDR and SFDVKD. The CDR3 consists of 15 residues. J lost 2 bases, V lost 7 bases, and 8 bases had no gene match. In DNA, the CDR3 is TGTGCCACCAGCCGACCCGGACAGGGACAAGAGACCCAGTACTTC. Amino acids: CATSRPGQGQETQYF.

A few counts support this clone. This chain joins TRBV19 and TRBJ2-1, with D unclear. This CDR3 has 14 residues. CDR1 is LNHDA, CDR2 SQIVND, per germline (reference sequence). V gave up 3 bases and J gave up 5 bases, with 11 bases separating them. The CDR3 spells CASSILIRNNEQFF. The CDR3 DNA follows: TGTGCCAGTAGTATCCTAATTAGAAACAATGAGCAGTTCTTC. The complete variable domain, with remaining parts taken from reference TRBV19 and TRBJ2-1, reads DGGITQSPKYLFRKEGQNVTLSCEQNLNHDAMYWYRQDPGQGLRLIYYSQIVNDFQKGDIAEGYSVSREKKESFPLTVTSAQKNPTAFYLCASSILIRNNEQFFGPGTRLTVL.

The count of this clone is one. The chain couples TRBV6-5 to TRBJ2-2; 9 bases align to TRBD2. Germline CDR1 reads MNHEY; CDR2 reads SVGAGI. CDR3 length: 13 amino acids. Trimming took 7 bases from V and 7 from J; bases not matched to a gene: 4. The CDR3 DNA follows: TGTGCCAGCACCGCGGGGGGGGTCGGGGAGCTGTTTTTT. Amino acid sequence: CASTAGGVGELFF.